This is a list of T cell receptor beta chains from one sample in a study of shared clonotypes between healthy human individuals. TCRdb's copy holds only in-frame clones and misses some; the assay was immunoSEQ multiplex PCR. The table has 800,000 to 1,200,000 clones, about 84% seen once. The sequenced sample consisted of memory CD4+ T cells from PBMCs. The receptors were sampled from a man younger than 30 in good health. Some clones in this sample may be carry-over from other donors' samples. Each CDR3 is given with its conserved first and last residue. Fields, in order: D gene, J gene, CDR3 length, clone size, V gene, CDR3 DNA, CDR3 protein. The D gene is left open where the match is weak. The size of a clone is reported for some rows only, either as once, few or many, or as a class for expanded clones.

TRBD1 TRBJ1-2 13 once TRBV2 TGTGCCAGCAGACTCCGGGACAGCTATGGCTACACCTTC CASRLRDSYGYTF
- TRBJ2-3 13 - TRBV5-5 TGTGCCAGCAGCTTGAGTTTGTTGGATACGCAGTATTTT CASSLSLLDTQYF
- TRBJ1-3 14 - TRBV19 TGTGCCAGTAACTTGCGGGGCCTGGCGGCGGATATATATTTT CASNLRGLAADIYF
TRBD1 TRBJ1-5 14 - TRBV28 TGTGCCAGCATCTGGACAGGGTATAATCAGCCCCAGCATTTT CASIWTGYNQPQHF
- TRBJ2-3 14 once TRBV2 TGTGCCAGCGGTGGTAGTAGCGAGACAGATACGCAGTATTTT CASGGSSETDTQYF
- TRBJ2-1 14 once TRBV6-5 TGTGCCAGCAGCCACGAGGGGACACTCAATGAGCAGTTCTTC CASSHEGTLNEQFF
- TRBJ1-1 13 - TRBV7-3 TGTGCCAGCAGCCTTCGAATGAACACTGAAGCTTTCTTT CASSLRMNTEAFF
TRBD2 TRBJ2-7 15 once TRBV28 TGTGCCAGCGGACCAATTAGCGGGAGGCACTACGAGCAGTACTTC CASGPISGRHYEQYF
- TRBJ2-7 15 - TRBV7-8 TGTGCCAGCAGCTTGTCCCCACCCGGAGGCTACGAGCAGTACTTC CASSLSPPGGYEQYF
- TRBJ2-7 11 - TRBV20-1 TGCAGTGCTAGCAGGGCTGACGAGCAGTACTTC CSASRADEQYF
TRBD1 TRBJ2-7 15 many TRBV2 TGTGCCAGCAGTGGACAGGGTAACCGGGGTAACGAGCAGTACTTC CASSGQGNRGNEQYF
TRBD2 TRBJ2-3 14 once TRBV6-5 TGTGCCACTCAACTCGGACTAGCGGGAGACACGCAGTATTTT CATQLGLAGDTQYF